Sequencing of this TCR beta chain was carried out in a study of control samples from healthy donors and cancer patients. Trimming left V 7 bases short and J 4 bases short, with 7 bases between. The CDR3 covers 11 residues. Germline-derived CDR1 and CDR2 are SQVTM and ANQGSEA. The method was immunoSEQ multiplex PCR; TCRdb's version includes in-frame clones alone and lacks a portion of them. This sample carries about 120,000 clones, around 92% of them seen once, and the ten largest clones take about 0.6%. The clonotype comes from a man of 80 years or more with head and neck cancer. Sequenced: PBMCs. The chain links TRBV29-1 to TRBJ2-2; D is ambiguous. CDR3 DNA: TGCAGCGGGAAATCCACCGGGGAGCTGTTTTTT. Protein: CSGKSTGELFF.